These T cell receptor beta chains were read from a single sample in a study of graft-versus-host responses after intestinal transplantation. Profiling relied on immunoSEQ multiplex PCR, and the TCRdb table lists in-frame clones only, not all of them. Of about 110,000 clones in the sample, just under 95% were seen once. These receptors have no known antigen. Sequencing used unstimulated CD8+ T cells sorted from spleen or lymph node cells, obtained before intestinal transplant. The receptors originated from a human donor who received an intestinal transplant. The CDR3 runs from the conserved cysteine through the conserved F or W. A D gene is named only where the DNA matches it firmly. The size of a clone is reported for some rows only, either as once, few or many, or as a class for expanded clones.

>TRBJ2-7|.|TRBD2|TRBV7-9
CASRVAGGEEQYF
TGTGCCAGCAGGGTAGCGGGGGGGGAGGAGCAGTACTTC
>TRBJ2-1|.|.|TRBV10-1
CASSLGAANNEQFF
TGCGCCAGCAGCTTGGGGGCCGCGAACAATGAGCAGTTCTTC
>TRBJ2-1|.|TRBD2|TRBV30
CAWSVPGLAGHNEQFF
TGTGCCTGGAGTGTACCGGGACTAGCGGGACACAATGAGCAGTTCTTC
>TRBJ1-5|.|.|TRBV30
CAWSGGVNQPQHF
TGTGCCTGGAGTGGGGGAGTAAATCAGCCCCAGCATTTT
>TRBJ2-1|.|.|TRBV9
CASSVRSGRGDEQFF
TGTGCCAGCAGCGTAAGAAGCGGGCGAGGGGATGAGCAGTTCTTC
>TRBJ2-5|.|TRBD2|TRBV7-9
CASSPLEGRGETQYF
TGTGCCAGCAGCCCTCTCGAGGGGAGGGGTGAGACCCAGTACTTC
>TRBJ2-2|.|.|TRBV4-1
CASSQGTSGAGELFF
TGCGCCAGCAGCCAAGGGACTTCTGGGGCCGGGGAGCTGTTTTTT
>TRBJ1-5|.|.|TRBV7-6
CASSLELNNQPQHF
TGTGCCAGCAGCTTGGAACTCAATAATCAGCCCCAGCATTTT
>TRBJ2-1|once|.|TRBV2
CASSETSSYNEQFF
TGTGCCAGCAGTGAAACCTCCAGCTACAATGAGCAGTTCTTC
>TRBJ2-2|once|.|TRBV10-2
CASFPSVTTGELFF
TGCGCCAGCTTCCCTAGCGTAACCACCGGGGAGCTGTTTTTT
>TRBJ2-7|.|TRBD1|TRBV28
CASSHGQGAYEQYF
TGTGCCAGCAGCCATGGACAGGGGGCCTACGAGCAGTACTTC
>TRBJ2-1|.|TRBD2|TRBV9
CASSVLAGGPNEQFF
TGTGCCAGCAGCGTACTAGCGGGAGGGCCAAATGAGCAGTTCTTC
>TRBJ2-1|once|.|TRBV19
CASSIGDTPYNEQFF
TGTGCCAGTAGTATAGGGGATACTCCCTACAATGAGCAGTTCTTC
>TRBJ1-1|.|.|TRBV6-6
CASSPAFGTEAFF
TGTGCCAGCAGTCCCGCCTTTGGCACTGAAGCTTTCTTT
>TRBJ1-2|.|.|TRBV9
CASSATQNYGYTF
TGTGCCAGCAGCGCGACCCAAAACTATGGCTACACCTTC
>TRBJ2-7|.|.|TRBV11-3
CASSSRGADEQYF
TGTGCCAGCAGCTCGCGGGGAGCCGACGAGCAGTACTTC
>TRBJ2-7|.|TRBD2|TRBV19
CASSFLGYREEAGGPYEQYF
TGTGCCAGTAGTTTCCTGGGGTACAGGGAAGAAGCGGGAGGACCCTACGAGCAGTACTTC
>TRBJ2-3|.|.|TRBV11-3
CASSLGFGADTQYF
TGTGCCAGCAGCTTAGGTTTCGGGGCAGATACGCAGTATTTT
>TRBJ2-2|.|.|TRBV6-5
CASSYNAPDTGELFF
TGTGCCAGCAGTTATAATGCCCCGGACACCGGGGAGCTGTTTTTT
>TRBJ1-3|.|.|TRBV25-1
CASSAIQGYGNTIYF
TGTGCCAGCAGTGCGATTCAGGGATACGGAAACACCATATATTTT
>TRBJ2-7|.|TRBD2|TRBV6-5
CASSVGTTYEQYF
TGTGCCAGCAGTGTGGGGACTACCTACGAGCAGTACTTC
>TRBJ1-2|.|.|TRBV2
CASSDKGSPNYGYTF
TGTGCCAGCAGTGACAAGGGGTCCCCTAACTATGGCTACACCTTC
>TRBJ1-4|.|.|TRBV7-9
CASSLAGEVEKLFF
TGTGCCAGCAGCTTAGCAGGGGAAGTTGAAAAACTGTTTTTT
>TRBJ2-1|.|TRBD2|TRBV23-1
CASSQSREGLCNEQFF
TGCGCCAGCAGTCAATCGCGGGAGGGCCTCTGCAATGAGCAGTTCTTC
>TRBJ2-2|.|.|TRBV9
CASSVEALQGGPGELFF
TGTGCCAGCAGCGTAGAAGCTCTACAGGGAGGACCCGGGGAGCTGTTTTTT
>TRBJ2-4|.|.|TRBV10-2
CASTESIDIQYF
TGCGCCAGTACGGAGAGTATCGACATTCAGTACTTC
>TRBJ1-1|.|.|TRBV6-1
CASNRDPTPTEAFF
TGTGCCAGTAACCGGGACCCGACCCCCACTGAAGCTTTCTTT
>TRBJ2-5|.|TRBD1|TRBV19
CASSITRTGVETQYF
TGTGCCAGTAGTATAACGAGGACAGGGGTCGAGACCCAGTACTTC
>TRBJ2-1|.|TRBD2|TRBV9
CASSSGTSGSDEQFF
TGTGCCAGCAGCAGCGGGACTAGCGGGAGCGATGAGCAGTTCTTC
>TRBJ2-3|.|.|TRBV10-3
CAISNSGGGTDTQYF
TGTGCCATTTCCAACAGTGGGGGTGGAACAGATACGCAGTATTTT
>TRBJ2-3|.|.|TRBV7-3
CASSPGRRTDTQYF
TGTGCCAGCAGCCCCGGCAGGCGGACAGATACGCAGTATTTT
>TRBJ2-3|.|.|TRBV7-6
CASSPGLSIADTQYF
TGTGCCAGCAGCCCCGGACTTAGCATAGCAGATACGCAGTATTTT
>TRBJ2-1|.|.|TRBV19
CASSIVATQEQFF
TGTGCCAGTAGTATCGTCGCGACCCAGGAGCAGTTCTTC
>TRBJ2-3|.|TRBD2|TRBV7-6
CASSSPASGTSGEDTQYF
TGTGCCAGCAGCTCGCCTGCCAGCGGGACTAGCGGTGAAGATACGCAGTATTTT
>TRBJ1-5|.|TRBD1|TRBV6-6
CASSYSTGENQPQHF
TGTGCCAGCAGTTACTCGACAGGGGAGAATCAGCCCCAGCATTTT
>TRBJ2-1|.|.|TRBV2
CARLRGEYNEQFF
TGTGCCCGCCTTCGTGGGGAATACAATGAGCAGTTCTTC
>TRBJ1-5|.|.|TRBV30
CAWSVLGNSNQPQHF
TGTGCCTGGAGTGTACTAGGAAATAGCAATCAGCCCCAGCATTTT
>TRBJ2-1|.|.|TRBV27
CASSYPAAYNEQFF
TGTGCCAGCAGTTATCCGGCGGCCTACAATGAGCAGTTCTTC
>TRBJ2-1|.|TRBD2|TRBV28
CASSLWTSGISYNEQFF
TGTGCCAGCAGCCTTTGGACTAGCGGGATCTCCTACAATGAGCAGTTCTTC
>TRBJ2-1|.|.|TRBV19
CASSMMVNNEQFF
TGTGCCAGTAGTATGATGGTGAACAATGAGCAGTTCTTC
>TRBJ2-1|.|.|TRBV4-1
CASSQEHEQFF
TGCGCCAGCAGCCAAGAACATGAGCAGTTCTTC
>TRBJ1-1|.|.|TRBV12-5
CASGPDRHTEAFF
TGTGCTAGTGGCCCAGACAGACACACTGAAGCTTTCTTT